The clone carrying this T cell receptor beta chain was seen more than once but under ten times. The TCR beta CDR3 regions underwent amplification using RNA transcripts as the source. First-round RT-PCR of the TCR CDR3 relied on the HTBI primer set. TCRdb used MiXCR to reprocess the multiplex PCR reads, holding one entry per CDR3 protein. The sample lists around 600,000 distinct CDR3 sequences; more than 15% were seen once. Germline assignment: CDR1 SGHRS and CDR2 YFSETQ. The CDR3 is made up of 16 amino acids. V dropped 4 bases and J dropped 5; count of bases not matched to a gene: 9. This sample is drawn from a study of T cells in Graves' hyperthyroidism and ophthalmopathy.

V usage is TRBV5-1 and J usage is TRBJ2-1, with 10 positions matching TRBD1. This TCR derives from a woman aged 40 to 49 with Graves' ophthalmopathy. Specimen: blood. The DNA for the CDR3 is TGCGCCAGCAGCCTACGGGACAGGGGACAACACAATGAGCAGTTCTTC. Translation gives CASSLRDRGQHNEQFF.